A selection of T cell receptor beta chains follows, all from one sample in a study of blood T cell repertoires in COVID-19. Profiled with immunoSEQ multiplex PCR; TCRdb holds only in-frame clones, not every one. The sample gives about 360,000 clones, around 87% of which show up once; around 2% is in the top ten. Sequencing input: PBMCs or T cells enriched from blood (not recorded which). The receptors shown here come from a middle-aged man in a cohort exposed to, infected with or recovered from COVID-19 (not recorded which). The CDR3 runs from the conserved cysteine through the conserved F or W. Fields, in order: CDR3 length, V gene, CDR3 protein.

11	TRBV24-1	CATGQDNEQFF
16	TRBV5-1	CASSLVPGVANTEAFF
16	TRBV10-1	CASSGPGTGRTDTQYF
15	TRBV11-2	CASSLWGLSYNEQFF
12	TRBV12-5	CASGLVDRPQHF
13	TRBV7-8	CASSLERGTEAFF
13	TRBV27	CASSLGGLDEQYF
17	TRBV5-4	CASSLAARGTTGNTIYF
14	TRBV7-9	CASSSGQNTGELFF
12	TRBV5-1	CASSSTRGEAFF
15	TRBV29-1	CSVAGQGVGAGELFF
15	TRBV9	CASSVLAGGYNEQFF
14	TRBV2	CASRGLAGGYEQYF
15	TRBV19	CASSITTSPTYEQYF
16	TRBV28	CASRTGGIWSGNTIYF
15	TRBV19	CASSSWGRFNEKLFF
14	TRBV2	CASNDRASGNTIYF
13	TRBV5-8	CASSHGGSYEQYF
16	TRBV5-4	CASSLSGISSTDTQYF
17	TRBV5-8	CASSWGGTSGDYNEQFF
17	TRBV19	CASRSTHAGGDYQPQHF
15	TRBV5-1	CASRSTGGRNEKLFF
11	TRBV19	CASSTSGPLHF
11	TRBV5-1	CASSSRDTQYF
17	TRBV3-1/TRBV3-2	CASSHGDSGLYQETQYF
14	TRBV30	CAWISAAGGETQYF